This entry concerns a single T cell receptor beta chain. Its antigen remains unknown. Other DNA sequences in the sample encode the same CDR3. What was sequenced were expressed TCRB transcripts, since all of the isolated RNA had been reverse transcribed. Produced via immunoSEQ multiplex PCR; TCRdb's table is partial and in-frame only. The table includes roughly 47,000 clones, around 45% detected once. The data originate from a study of beta chain features in type 1 diabetes. The germline V gene encodes CDR1 KGHSH and CDR2 LQKENI. Trimming took off 3 bases at V and 0 bases at J, with 8 bases between the two ends. This CDR3 spans 14 amino acids. Study-wide points: Patients and controls would be equally affected if PCR favored shorter templates. TCRB CDR3s were moderately but significantly shorter in Type 1 diabetes patients in all four CD4+ subsets. A pattern of fewer insertions and more deletions at VDJ junctions was seen in type 1 diabetes patients.

The rearrangement joins TRBV18 to TRBJ1-1; possibly TRBD1 for D (6 bases). Material: stem cell memory CD4+ T cells from blood. The clonotype comes from a man younger than 45 with type 1 diabetes. The CDR3 is CASSPTGLNTEAFF. In DNA, the CDR3 is TGTGCCAGCTCACCCACAGGGCTGAACACTGAAGCTTTCTTT.